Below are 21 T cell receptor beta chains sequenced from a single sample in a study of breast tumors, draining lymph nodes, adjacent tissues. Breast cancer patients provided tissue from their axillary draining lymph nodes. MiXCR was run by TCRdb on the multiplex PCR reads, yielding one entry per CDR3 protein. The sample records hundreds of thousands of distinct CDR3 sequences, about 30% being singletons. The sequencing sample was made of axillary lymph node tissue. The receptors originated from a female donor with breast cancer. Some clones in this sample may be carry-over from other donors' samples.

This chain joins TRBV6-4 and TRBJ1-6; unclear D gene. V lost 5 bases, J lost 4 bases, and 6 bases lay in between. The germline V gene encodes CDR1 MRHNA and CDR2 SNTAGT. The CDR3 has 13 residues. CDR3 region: CASSREYNSPLHF. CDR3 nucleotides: TGTGCCAGCAGTCGGGAATATAATTCACCCCTCCACTTT.

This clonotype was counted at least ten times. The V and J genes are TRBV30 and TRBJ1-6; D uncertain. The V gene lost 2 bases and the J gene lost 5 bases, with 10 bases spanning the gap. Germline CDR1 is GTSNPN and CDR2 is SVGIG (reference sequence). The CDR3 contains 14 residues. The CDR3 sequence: CAWSIGQDNSPLHF. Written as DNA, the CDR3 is TGTGCCTGGAGTATAGGGCAGGATAATTCACCCCTCCACTTT.

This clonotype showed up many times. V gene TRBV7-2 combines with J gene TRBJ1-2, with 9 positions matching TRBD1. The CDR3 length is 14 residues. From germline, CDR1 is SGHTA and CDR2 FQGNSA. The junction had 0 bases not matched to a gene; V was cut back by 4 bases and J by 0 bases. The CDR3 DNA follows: TGTGCCAGCAGCTACAGGGGGCCTAACTATGGCTACACCTTC. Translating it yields CASSYRGPNYGYTF.

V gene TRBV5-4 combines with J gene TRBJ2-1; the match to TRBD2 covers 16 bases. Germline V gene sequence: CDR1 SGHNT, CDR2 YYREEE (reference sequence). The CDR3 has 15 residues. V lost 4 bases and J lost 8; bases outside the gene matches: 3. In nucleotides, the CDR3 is TGTGCCAGCAGCAAGGGACTAGCGGGAGGGGATGAGCAGTTCTTC. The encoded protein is CASSKGLAGGDEQFF.

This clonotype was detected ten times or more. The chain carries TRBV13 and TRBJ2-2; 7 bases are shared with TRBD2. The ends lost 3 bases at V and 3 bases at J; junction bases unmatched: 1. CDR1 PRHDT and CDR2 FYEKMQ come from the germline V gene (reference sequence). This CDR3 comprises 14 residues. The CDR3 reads CASSLRGYTGELFF. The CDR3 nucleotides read TGTGCCAGCAGCTTGCGGGGGTACACCGGGGAGCTGTTTTTT.

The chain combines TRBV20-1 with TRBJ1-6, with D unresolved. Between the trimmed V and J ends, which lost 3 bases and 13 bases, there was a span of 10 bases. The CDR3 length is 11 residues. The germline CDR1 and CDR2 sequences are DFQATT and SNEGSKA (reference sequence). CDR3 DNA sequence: TGCAGTGCTAGGAGGTCTTTCCCCCTCCACTTT. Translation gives CSARRSFPLHF.

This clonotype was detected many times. The CDR3 region is CASKTLDRSGELFF. The CDR3 nucleotides read TGTGCCAGCAAGACCCTAGACAGGAGCGGGGAGCTGTTTTTT. The V call is TRBV27, the J call TRBJ2-2; a possible D gene is TRBD1 (6 bases). The germline V gene has CDR1 MNHEY and CDR2 SMNVEV (reference sequence). Between the trimmed V and J ends, which lost 7 bases and 7 bases, there was a span of 16 bases. The CDR3 is 14 amino acids.

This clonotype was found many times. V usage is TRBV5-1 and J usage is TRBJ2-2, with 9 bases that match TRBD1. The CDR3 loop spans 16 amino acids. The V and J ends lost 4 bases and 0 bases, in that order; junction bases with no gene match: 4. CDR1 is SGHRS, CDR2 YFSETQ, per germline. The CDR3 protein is CASSPTGGPNTGELFF. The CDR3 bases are TGCGCCAGCAGCCCGACAGGGGGTCCGAACACCGGGGAGCTGTTTTTT.

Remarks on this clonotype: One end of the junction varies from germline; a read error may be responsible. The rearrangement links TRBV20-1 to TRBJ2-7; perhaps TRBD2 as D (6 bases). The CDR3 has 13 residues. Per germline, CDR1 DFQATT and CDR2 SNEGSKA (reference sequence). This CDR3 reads CSVVGGSSYAQYF. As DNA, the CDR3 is TGCAGTGTCGTCGGGGGTTCTTCCTACGCGCAGTACTTC.

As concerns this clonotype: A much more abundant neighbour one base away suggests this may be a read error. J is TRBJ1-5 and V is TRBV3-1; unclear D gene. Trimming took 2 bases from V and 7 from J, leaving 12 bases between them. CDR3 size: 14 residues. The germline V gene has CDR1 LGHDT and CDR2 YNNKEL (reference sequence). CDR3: CASSQNDGRQPQHF. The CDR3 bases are TGTGCCAGCAGCCAAAACGACGGGAGGCAGCCCCAGCATTTT.

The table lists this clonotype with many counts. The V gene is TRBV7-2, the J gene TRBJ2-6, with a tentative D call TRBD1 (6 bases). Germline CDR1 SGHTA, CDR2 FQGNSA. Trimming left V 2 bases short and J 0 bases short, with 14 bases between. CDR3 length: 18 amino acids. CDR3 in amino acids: CASSLRTDLLSGANVLTF. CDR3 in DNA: TGTGCCAGCAGCTTACGGACAGACCTTCTCTCTGGGGCCAACGTCCTGACTTTC.

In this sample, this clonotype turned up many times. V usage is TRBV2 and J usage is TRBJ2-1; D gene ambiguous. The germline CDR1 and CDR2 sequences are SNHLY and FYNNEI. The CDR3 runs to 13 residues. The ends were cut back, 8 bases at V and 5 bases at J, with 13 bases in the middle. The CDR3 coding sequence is TGTGCCAGCGGAGCTAACTTACACAATGAGCAGTTCTTC. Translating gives CASGANLHNEQFF.

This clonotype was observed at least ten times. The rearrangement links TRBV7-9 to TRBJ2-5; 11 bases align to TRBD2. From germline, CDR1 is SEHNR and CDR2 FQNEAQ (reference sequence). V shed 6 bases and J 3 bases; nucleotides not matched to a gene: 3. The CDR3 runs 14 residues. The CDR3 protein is CASRTLAGEETQYF. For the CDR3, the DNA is TGTGCCAGCAGAACACTAGCGGGAGAAGAGACCCAGTACTTC.

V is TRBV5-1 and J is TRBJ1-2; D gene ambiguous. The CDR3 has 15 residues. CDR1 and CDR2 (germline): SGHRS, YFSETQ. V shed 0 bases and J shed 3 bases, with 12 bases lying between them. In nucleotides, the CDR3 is TGCGCCAGCAGCTTGGTGCCGGGCGGGGACTATGGCTACACCTTC. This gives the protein CASSLVPGGDYGYTF. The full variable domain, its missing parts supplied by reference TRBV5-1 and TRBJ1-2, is KAGVTQTPRYLIKTRGQQVTLSCSPISGHRSVSWYQQTPGQGLQFLFEYFSETQRNKGNFPGRFSGRQFSNSRSEMNVSTLELGDSALYLCASSLVPGGDYGYTFGSGTRLTVV.

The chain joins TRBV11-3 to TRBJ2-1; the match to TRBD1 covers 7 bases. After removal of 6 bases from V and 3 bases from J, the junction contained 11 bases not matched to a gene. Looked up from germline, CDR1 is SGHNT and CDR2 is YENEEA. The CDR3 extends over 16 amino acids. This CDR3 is CASRDPTGTNYNEQFF. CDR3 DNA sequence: TGTGCCAGCAGGGACCCGACAGGGACCAACTACAATGAGCAGTTCTTC.

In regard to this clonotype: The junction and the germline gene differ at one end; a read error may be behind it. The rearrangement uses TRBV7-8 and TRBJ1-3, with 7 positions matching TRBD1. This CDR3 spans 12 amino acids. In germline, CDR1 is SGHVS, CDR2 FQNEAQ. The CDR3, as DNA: TGCGCCAGCAGCCGACAGGGAAGCACCATATATTTT. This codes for CASSRQGSTIYF. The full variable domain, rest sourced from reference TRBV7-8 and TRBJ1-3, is GAGVSQSPRYKVAKRGQDVALRCDPISGHVSLFWYQQALGQGPEFLTYFQNEAQLDKSGLPSDRFFAERPEGSVSTLKIQRTQQEDSAVYLCASSRQGSTIYFGEGSWLTVV.

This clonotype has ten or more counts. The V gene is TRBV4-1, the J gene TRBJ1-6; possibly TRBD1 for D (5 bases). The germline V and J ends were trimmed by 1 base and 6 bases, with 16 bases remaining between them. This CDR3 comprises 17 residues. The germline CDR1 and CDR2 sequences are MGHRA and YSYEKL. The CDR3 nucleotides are TGCGCCAGCAGCCAAGCAATTGGGGGATCGGCTAATTCACCCCTCCACTTT. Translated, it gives CASSQAIGGSANSPLHF.

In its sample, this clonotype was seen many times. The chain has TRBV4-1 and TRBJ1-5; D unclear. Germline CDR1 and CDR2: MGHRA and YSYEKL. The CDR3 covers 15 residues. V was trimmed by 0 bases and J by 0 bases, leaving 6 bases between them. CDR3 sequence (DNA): TGCGCCAGCAGCCAAGATTCGTATAGCAATCAGCCCCAGCATTTT. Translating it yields CASSQDSYSNQPQHF.

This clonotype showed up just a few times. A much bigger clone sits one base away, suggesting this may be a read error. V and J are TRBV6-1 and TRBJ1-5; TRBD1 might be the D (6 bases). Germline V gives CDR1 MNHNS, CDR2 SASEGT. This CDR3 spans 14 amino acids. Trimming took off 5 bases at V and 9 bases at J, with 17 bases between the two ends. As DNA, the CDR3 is TGTGCCAGCAGTCTGGGGGGGCGTGAGGGGCCCCAGCATTTT. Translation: CASSLGGREGPQHF.

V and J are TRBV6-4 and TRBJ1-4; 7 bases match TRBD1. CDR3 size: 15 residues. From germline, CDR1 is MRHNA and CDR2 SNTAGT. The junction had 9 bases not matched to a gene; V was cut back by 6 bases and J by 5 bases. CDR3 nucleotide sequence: TGTGCCAGCAGAAAACAGGGACAGCGAAATGAAAAACTGTTTTTT. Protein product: CASRKQGQRNEKLFF.

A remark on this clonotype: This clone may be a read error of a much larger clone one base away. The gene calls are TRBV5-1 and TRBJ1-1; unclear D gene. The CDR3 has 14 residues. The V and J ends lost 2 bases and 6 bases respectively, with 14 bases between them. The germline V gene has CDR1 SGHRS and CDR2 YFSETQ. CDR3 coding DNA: TGCGCCAGCAGCTTAAAGTGTCTCGAGGCTGAAGCTTTCTTT. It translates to CASSLKCLEAEAFF.